The 22 T cell receptor beta chains given below trace back to one sample, sequenced in a study of post-analysis software for immune sequencing data (dated by TCRdb to about 2015). These receptors' antigens are unknown. Libraries were built with PCR. TCRdb lists the instrument as Illumina HiSeq 2500. To reduce PCR and sequencing biases, unique molecular identifiers were incorporated into the TCR beta cDNA libraries. The public sequencing data were trimmed at Q25 with fastp and processed into clonotypes with MiXCR by TCRdb, which kept only in-frame beta chains. Rows with one shared CDR3 protein collapse into an entry with the most common genes and DNA. Within this sample are around 770,000 distinct CDR3 sequences, with roughly 50% of them counted one time only. The ten largest clones take up 4.9% of the sample. Broader findings and caveats from the paper: About 5 TRBV segments, including TRBV5-6, TRBV5-1 and TRBV20-1, were significantly more frequent in patients than controls.

The specimen sequenced was blood. The receptors shown here come from a girl aged 5 to 17 with multiple sclerosis.

The J gene is TRBJ1-1, the V gene TRBV28, with D perhaps TRBD1 (6 bases). The germline V and J ends were trimmed by 2 bases and 7 bases, with 17 bases remaining between them. Germline-derived CDR1 and CDR2 are MDHEN and SYDVKM. The CDR3 consists of 15 residues. DNA for the CDR3: TGTGCCAGCAGTTTACGCGTTACAGGGTTTAATGAAGCTTTCTTT. This translates into CASSLRVTGFNEAFF.

V gene TRBV6-2 or TRBV6-3 combines with J gene TRBJ2-4, with D possibly TRBD2 on 5 matching bases. The assigned J gene may be wrong: the sequence end matches TRBJ2-7 better. This CDR3 spans 14 amino acids. Germline-derived CDR1 and CDR2 are MNHEY and SVGEGT. The CDR3 spells CASSYAAGSYEQYF. CDR3 coding DNA: TGTGCCAGCAGTTACGCCGCGGGCAGCTACGAGCAGTACTTC.

The rearrangement joins TRBV6-4 to TRBJ2-3; 7 bases match TRBD2. The CDR3 contains 15 residues. Germline CDR1 is MRHNA and CDR2 is SNTAGT. J was trimmed by 4 bases and V by 0 bases; bases with no gene match: 4. CDR3 nucleotides: TGTGCCAGCAGTGACTCTGGCGGGAGCGCAGATACGCAGTATTTT. Translating gives CASSDSGGSADTQYF.

The chain has TRBV7-9 and TRBJ2-2; D gene unclear. This CDR3 has 12 amino acids. Germline V lookup: CDR1 SEHNR, CDR2 FQNEAQ (reference sequence). Trimming stripped 3 bases from V and 4 bases from J, with 3 bases between. The CDR3 DNA reads TGTGCCAGCAGCTTCATCACCGGGGAGCTGTTTTTT. This sequence encodes CASSFITGELFF.

This clonotype was observed a few times. This chain links TRBV6-5 with TRBJ1-1, with 7 nucleotides matching TRBD1. V lost 7 bases to trimming and J lost 8 bases; unmatched junction nucleotides: 10. Germline CDR1 and CDR2: MNHEY and SVGAGI. The CDR3 contains 13 residues. The CDR3 reads CASKGLTGVEAFF. CDR3 nucleotides: TGTGCCAGCAAAGGCCTCACAGGGGTGGAAGCTTTCTTT.

This clonotype was counted only a few times. The rearrangement uses TRBV15 and TRBJ2-3; TRBD2 agrees at 14 bases. The CDR3 consists of 17 residues. V gave up 2 bases and J gave up 4 bases; unmatched junction bases: 5. Germline-derived CDR1 and CDR2 are LNHNV and YYDKDF (reference sequence). The CDR3 here is CATSRPSGLAGADTQYF. In DNA, the CDR3 is TGTGCCACCAGCAGACCATCGGGACTAGCGGGAGCAGATACGCAGTATTTT.

This clonotype was picked up a small number of times. The rearrangement uses TRBV4-1 and TRBJ2-1, with 7 bases that match TRBD2. Trimming at V came to 4 bases and at J to 8 bases, leaving 8 bases not matched to a gene. The length of the CDR3 is 14 residues. Germline V CDR1 and CDR2: MGHRA, YSYEKL. The CDR3 region has the DNA TGCGCCAGCAGCCGGGGACTACAAGACGATGAGCAGTTCTTC. It yields the protein CASSRGLQDDEQFF.

The chain uses TRBV4-3 and TRBJ2-3, with TRBD2 matching over 7 bases. Germline values: CDR1 LGHNA, CDR2 YSLEER. CDR3 length: 15 residues. The ends lost 0 bases at V and 6 bases at J; junction bases unmatched: 6. The CDR3 here is CASSQEQRGVDTQYF. CDR3 DNA: TGCGCCAGCAGCCAAGAACAGCGGGGCGTGGATACGCAGTATTTT.

This rearrangement joins TRBV24-1 to TRBJ2-3; TRBD1 agrees at 7 bases. Per the germline V gene, CDR1 is KGHDR and CDR2 is SFDVKD. This CDR3 contains 14 residues. Germline trimming cut 8 bases from V and 2 bases from J; bases unmatched to any gene: 6. The CDR3 region is CATTPGGDTDTQYF. DNA for the CDR3: TGTGCCACCACTCCAGGGGGAGACACAGATACGCAGTATTTT.

The count of this clonotype is one. V usage is TRBV7-2 and J usage is TRBJ2-3; D uncertain. V dropped 5 bases and J dropped 1 base, with 13 bases sitting between them. This CDR3 region has 15 residues. Germline CDR1 is SGHTA and CDR2 is FQGNSA. CDR3 protein: CASSPRFLGTDTQYF. CDR3 DNA sequence: TGTGCCAGCAGCCCGCGTTTTCTGGGCACAGATACGCAGTATTTT.

This chain joins TRBV4-3 and TRBJ1-2; D remains ambiguous. The CDR3 runs 15 residues. Looked up from germline, CDR1 is LGHNA and CDR2 is YSLEER. V dropped 0 bases and J dropped 3 bases, with 11 bases sitting between them. CDR3 sequence reads: CASSQDPGVYYGYTF. CDR3 nucleotide sequence: TGCGCCAGCAGCCAAGACCCCGGTGTCTACTATGGCTACACCTTC.

The rearrangement joins TRBV28 to TRBJ1-1; D remains unclear. Germline CDR1 reads MDHEN; CDR2 reads SYDVKM. The CDR3 has 15 residues. V was clipped by 4 bases and J by 0 bases, with 12 bases between them. Here the CDR3 DNA reads TGTGCCAGCAGTTACTACAAGAAAATGAACACTGAAGCTTTCTTT. Encoded protein: CASSYYKKMNTEAFF.

The chain links TRBV6-1 to TRBJ2-1; TRBD1 aligns across 9 bases. Germline values: CDR1 MNHNS, CDR2 SASEGT. The CDR3 is made up of 18 amino acids. The trim removed 9 bases at V and 0 bases at J, leaving 15 bases unmatched. CDR3 bases: TGTGCCAGTAGTATCTCCGGGACAGGGATGAGCTCCTACAATGAGCAGTTCTTC. Residues: CASSISGTGMSSYNEQFF.

The V and J genes are TRBV9 and TRBJ2-7; 12 bases agree with TRBD1. TRBJ2-5 matches the DNA end more closely, so the J call is doubtful. This CDR3 comprises 17 residues. Per germline, CDR1 SGDLS and CDR2 YYNGEE. The CDR3, as DNA: TGTGCCAGCAGCGGGGACAGGGGGCGCATCCCCCAAGAGACCCAGTACTTC. It encodes CASSGDRGRIPQETQYF.

V is TRBV5-1 and J is TRBJ2-3, with 14 bases identical to TRBD2. V was clipped by 4 bases and J by 0 bases; unmatched bases: 10. The germline V gene has CDR1 SGHRS and CDR2 YFSETQ. The CDR3 sequence is 19 residues long. DNA for the CDR3: TGCGCCAGCAGCCCCGGACTAGCGGGAGGCCGTTCTAGCACAGATACGCAGTATTTT. The encoded protein is CASSPGLAGGRSSTDTQYF.

This clonotype was counted a few times. The chain is built from TRBV20-1 and TRBJ2-7; 9 bases are shared with TRBD2. The CDR3 sequence is 14 residues long. With V trimmed by 6 bases and J by 1 base, 7 bases remained unmatched. Germline values: CDR1 DFQATT, CDR2 SNEGSKA (reference sequence). The CDR3 DNA sequence: TGCAGTGCGTTAGCGGGAGTTGCATCCTACGAGCAGTACTTC. Encoded protein: CSALAGVASYEQYF.

The rearrangement joins TRBV12-3 or TRBV12-4 to TRBJ2-1; D perhaps matches TRBD2 (5 bases). The CDR3 contains 16 residues. V was pared by 8 bases and J by 2 bases, with 19 bases between. The CDR3 DNA sequence: TGTGCCAGCTCCCTCAATGGGGAGACCACCTACAATGAGCAGTTCTTC. Its protein product is CASSLNGETTYNEQFF.

This chain uses TRBV21-1 with TRBJ2-7; the DNA was not compared with TRBD1, the D call given in the table. TRBV21-1 is a documented pseudogene. CDR3 length: 17 residues. CDR3 in DNA: TGTGCCAGCAGAAGGGCTGTAGGGGCCGATTGCAACTACGAGCAGTACTTC. It translates to CASRRAVGADCNYEQYF.

The chain combines TRBV6-5 with TRBJ1-2, with D possibly matching TRBD1 (6 bases). Trimming shortened V by 6 bases and J by 2 bases, and 16 bases separated the two germline ends. The CDR3 is 15 amino acids. Germline V gene lookup returns CDR1 MNHEY and CDR2 SVGAGI. The CDR3 DNA sequence: TGTGCCAGCAGGCCCACCGGGACATACAACTATGGCTACACCTTC. It yields the protein CASRPTGTYNYGYTF.

This sequence joins TRBV9 and TRBJ1-2; TRBD1 aligns across 7 bases. V trimming: 7 bases; J trimming: 4 bases; junction bases outside the gene matches: 7. In germline, CDR1 is SGDLS, CDR2 YYNGEE. The CDR3 is made up of 13 amino acids. CDR3 region: CASRDRSSYGYTF. For the CDR3, the DNA is TGTGCCAGCCGGGACAGAAGTTCCTATGGCTACACCTTC. Looking up the rest from reference TRBV9 and TRBJ1-2 gives the full variable domain: DSGVTQTPKHLITATGQRVTLRCSPRSGDLSVYWYQQSLDQGLQFLIQYYNGEERAKGNILERFSAQQFPDLHSELNLSSLELGDSALYFCASRDRSSYGYTFGSGTRLTVV.

This chain joins TRBV24-1 and TRBJ2-3; 8 bases map to TRBD2. CDR1 KGHDR and CDR2 SFDVKD come from the germline V gene. The CDR3 consists of 15 residues. Trimming at V came to 7 bases and at J to 1 base, leaving 6 bases not matched to a gene. The DNA for the CDR3 is TGTGCCACCAGACCCAGCGGGAGTGGCACAGATACGCAGTATTTT. Translating gives CATRPSGSGTDTQYF.

The rearrangement links TRBV11-1 to TRBJ2-4; TRBD2 matches at 7 bases. J gave up 7 bases and V 6 bases, and 6 bases lay outside the gene matches. The V gene's germline CDR1 is SGHAT and CDR2 FQDESV (reference sequence). The CDR3 covers 13 residues. The CDR3 DNA follows: TGTGCCAGCAGTAGAGCGGGGTCTAACATTCAGTACTTC. It yields the protein CASSRAGSNIQYF.